Here is one T cell receptor beta chain with its context. The V and J ends lost 6 bases and 6 bases, in that order; junction bases with no gene match: 1. Germline assignment: CDR1 MNHNY and CDR2 SVGAGI (reference sequence). This CDR3 region has 13 residues. Authors' methods: Estimated nucleated cell counts came from reference gene primer amplification. Libraries were prepared by immunoSEQ multiplex PCR; TCRdb keeps only in-frame clonotypes and omits some of them. V, J and clone size are taken as reported in that table, and D and trimming were inferred from the DNA itself. Among about 230,000 clones listed, over 75% were seen once. This sample was included in a study of blood T cell repertoires in COVID-19.

The chain links TRBV6-6 to TRBJ2-2, with 10 bases that match TRBD2. Material: PBMCs or T cells enriched from blood (not recorded which). This receptor was taken from a woman aged 25 to 39 who had been exposed to COVID-19. CDR3 sequence reads: CASRAGGAGELFF. DNA for the CDR3: TGTGCCAGCAGAGCGGGAGGGGCCGGGGAGCTGTTTTTT.